What follows are 2 T cell receptor beta chains derived from one specimen sequenced in a study of PD-1 blockade in classical Hodgkin lymphoma. The time point is: cycle 4 day 1 (C4D1), after 6 weeks of nivolumab. In every patient, relapse followed autologous stem cell transplantation, while exposure to brentuximab vedotin differed. Thawed PBMCs supplied CD8+ T cells via magnetic negative selection. Some clones are missing from TCRdb's copy, which holds only in-frame ones; the method was immunoSEQ multiplex PCR. There are around 4,000 clones in the sample; over 60% occur only once, and about 48% lies in the top ten. The material sequenced was CD8+ T cells from blood, taken before the fourth cycle of nivolumab. The receptors were gathered from a human donor with classical Hodgkin lymphoma.

This clone was seen once. J is TRBJ2-1 and V is TRBV6-1; D uncertain. CDR1 is MNHNS, CDR2 SASEGT, per germline. This CDR3 is 12 amino acids long. Trimming cost V 5 bases and J 6 bases, with 8 bases left between them. DNA for the CDR3: TGTGCCAGCAGTATAGGTTTCAATGAGCAGTTCTTC. Translated: CASSIGFNEQFF.

This chain links TRBV25-1 with TRBJ2-7; D is unclear. The CDR3 sequence is 16 residues long. V lost 1 base, J lost 3 bases, and 16 bases lay in between. Germline V gene data show CDR1 as MGHDK and CDR2 as SYGVNS. CDR3 nucleotides: TGTGCCAGCAGTGAATGGCGGCGCAGAGGTTTCTACGAGCAGTACTTC. Encoded protein: CASSEWRRRGFYEQYF.